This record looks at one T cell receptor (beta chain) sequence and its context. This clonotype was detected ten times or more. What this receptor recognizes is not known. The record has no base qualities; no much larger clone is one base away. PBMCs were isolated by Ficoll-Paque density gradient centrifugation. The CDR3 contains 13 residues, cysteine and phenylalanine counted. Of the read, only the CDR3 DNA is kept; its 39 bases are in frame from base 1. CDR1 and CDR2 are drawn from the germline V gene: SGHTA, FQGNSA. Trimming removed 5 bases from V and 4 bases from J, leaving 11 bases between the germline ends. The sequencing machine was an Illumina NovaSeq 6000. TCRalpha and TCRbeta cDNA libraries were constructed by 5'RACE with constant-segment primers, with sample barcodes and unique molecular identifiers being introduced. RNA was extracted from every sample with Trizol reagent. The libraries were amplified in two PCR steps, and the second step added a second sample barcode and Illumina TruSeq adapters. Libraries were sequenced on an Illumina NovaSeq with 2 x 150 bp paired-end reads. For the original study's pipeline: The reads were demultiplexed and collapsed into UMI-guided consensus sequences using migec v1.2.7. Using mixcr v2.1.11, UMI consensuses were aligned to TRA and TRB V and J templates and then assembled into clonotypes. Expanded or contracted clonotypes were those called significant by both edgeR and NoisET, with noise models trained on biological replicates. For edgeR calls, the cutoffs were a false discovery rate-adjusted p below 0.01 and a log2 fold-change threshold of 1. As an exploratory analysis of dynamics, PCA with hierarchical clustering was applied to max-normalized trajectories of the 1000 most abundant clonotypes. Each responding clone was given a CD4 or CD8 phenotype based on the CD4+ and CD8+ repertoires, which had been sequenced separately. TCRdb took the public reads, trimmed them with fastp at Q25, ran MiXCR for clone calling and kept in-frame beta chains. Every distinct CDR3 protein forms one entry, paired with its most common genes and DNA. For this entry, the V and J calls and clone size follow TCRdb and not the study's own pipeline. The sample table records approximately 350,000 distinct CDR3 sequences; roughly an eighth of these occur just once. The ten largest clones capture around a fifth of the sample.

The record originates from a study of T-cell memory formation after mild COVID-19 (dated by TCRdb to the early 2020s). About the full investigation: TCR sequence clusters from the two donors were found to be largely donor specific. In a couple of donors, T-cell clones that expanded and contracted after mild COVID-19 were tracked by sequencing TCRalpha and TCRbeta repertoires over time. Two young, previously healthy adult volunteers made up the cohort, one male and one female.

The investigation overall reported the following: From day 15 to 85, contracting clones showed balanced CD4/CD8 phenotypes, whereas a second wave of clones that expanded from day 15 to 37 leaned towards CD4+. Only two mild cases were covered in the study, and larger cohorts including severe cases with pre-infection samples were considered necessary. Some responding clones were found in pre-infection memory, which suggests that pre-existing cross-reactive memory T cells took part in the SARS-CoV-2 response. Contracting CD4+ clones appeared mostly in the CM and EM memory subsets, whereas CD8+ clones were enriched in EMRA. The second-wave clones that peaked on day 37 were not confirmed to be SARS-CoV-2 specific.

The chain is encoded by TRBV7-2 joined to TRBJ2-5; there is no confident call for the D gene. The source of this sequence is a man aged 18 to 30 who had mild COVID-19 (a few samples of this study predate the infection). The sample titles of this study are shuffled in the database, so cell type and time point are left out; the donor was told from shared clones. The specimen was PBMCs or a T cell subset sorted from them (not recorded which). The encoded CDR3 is CASSPSGPETQYF. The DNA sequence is TGTGCCAGCAGCCCCTCCGGGCCAGAGACCCAGTACTTC.